A selection of T cell receptor beta chains follows, all from one sample in a study of early T cells in non-severe SARS-CoV-2 infection. From the 5' RACE reads, TCRdb called clonotypes with MiXCR, one entry per CDR3 protein. The sample consists of 60,000 to 65,000 distinct CDR3 sequences, around an eighth of them appearing once. What was sequenced was whole blood. All receptors come from an adult who was a healthcare worker with PCR-confirmed SARS-CoV-2 infection or an uninfected control (not recorded which). CDR3s include the opening cysteine and the closing phenylalanine or tryptophan. A D gene is named only where the DNA matches it firmly. Not all rows give a size; the values are once, few, many and, for expanded clones, a class.

cdr3_aa: CSVGQGVSKNIQYF
cdr3_nt: TGCAGCGTGGGACAGGGAGTTTCCAAAAACATTCAGTACTTC
d_call: TRBD1
v_call: TRBV29-1
clone_size: .
j_call: TRBJ2-4

cdr3_aa: CSVELVHAEAFF
cdr3_nt: TGCAGCGTTGAGTTGGTACATGCTGAAGCTTTCTTT
d_call: .
v_call: TRBV29-1
clone_size: many
j_call: TRBJ1-1

cdr3_aa: CASSSSGGTYGYTF
cdr3_nt: TGTGCCAGCAGTTCCTCAGGGGGGACCTATGGCTACACCTTC
d_call: TRBD1
v_call: TRBV12-3/TRBV12-4
clone_size: many
j_call: TRBJ1-2

cdr3_aa: CASSQTQEGRNIQYF
cdr3_nt: TGTGCCAGCAGCCAAACGCAGGAAGGTAGAAACATTCAGTACTTC
d_call: .
v_call: TRBV14
clone_size: .
j_call: TRBJ2-4

cdr3_aa: CASSRSGRTYNEQFF
cdr3_nt: TGTGCCAGCAGCCGTAGCGGGAGGACCTACAATGAGCAGTTCTTC
d_call: TRBD2
v_call: TRBV7-6
clone_size: many
j_call: TRBJ2-1

cdr3_aa: CASSEPDTQYF
cdr3_nt: TGTGCCAGCAGTGAGCCAGATACGCAGTATTTT
d_call: .
v_call: TRBV6-1
clone_size: .
j_call: TRBJ2-3

cdr3_aa: CASSLGGDWRNQPQHF
cdr3_nt: TGTGCCAGCAGCTTAGGGGGAGATTGGCGCAATCAGCCCCAGCATTTT
d_call: .
v_call: TRBV7-2
clone_size: .
j_call: TRBJ1-5

cdr3_aa: CASSDGTVNTGELFF
cdr3_nt: TGTGCCAGCAGTGACGGGACTGTGAACACCGGGGAGCTGTTTTTT
d_call: .
v_call: TRBV25-1
clone_size: many
j_call: TRBJ2-2

cdr3_aa: CASSQEGGKWETQYF
cdr3_nt: TGCGCCAGCAGCCAAGAGGGCGGGAAGTGGGAAACCCAGTACTTC
d_call: .
v_call: TRBV4-1
clone_size: .
j_call: TRBJ2-5

cdr3_aa: CASSFNDYSYEQYF
cdr3_nt: TGTGCCAGCAGTTTCAATGACTACTCCTACGAGCAGTACTTC
d_call: .
v_call: TRBV28
clone_size: many
j_call: TRBJ2-7

cdr3_aa: CSSSPTEAFF
cdr3_nt: TGCAGCTCATCCCCCACTGAAGCTTTCTTT
d_call: .
v_call: TRBV29-1
clone_size: .
j_call: TRBJ1-1

cdr3_aa: CASSSSDGNTIYF
cdr3_nt: TGTGCTAGCAGCTCCTCAGATGGAAACACCATATATTTT
d_call: .
v_call: TRBV7-7
clone_size: .
j_call: TRBJ1-3

cdr3_aa: CASSPIAGAGGNEQFF
cdr3_nt: TGTGCCAGCAGCCCCATAGCGGGGGCAGGGGGGAATGAGCAGTTCTTC
d_call: TRBD2
v_call: TRBV7-6
clone_size: many
j_call: TRBJ2-1

cdr3_aa: CSVEAGTDTQYF
cdr3_nt: TGCAGCGTTGAAGCGGGAACAGATACGCAGTATTTT
d_call: .
v_call: TRBV29-1
clone_size: .
j_call: TRBJ2-3

cdr3_aa: CASYRGNYGYTF
cdr3_nt: TGTGCCAGTTACCGGGGTAACTATGGCTACACCTTC
d_call: .
v_call: TRBV19
clone_size: few
j_call: TRBJ1-2

cdr3_aa: CASAMGTSGGVQETQYF
cdr3_nt: TGTGCCAGCGCGATGGGGACTAGCGGGGGGGTCCAAGAGACCCAGTACTTC
d_call: TRBD2
v_call: TRBV11-2
clone_size: .
j_call: TRBJ2-5

cdr3_aa: CASSSGLAGANEQFF
cdr3_nt: TGTGCCAGCAGCTCCGGACTAGCGGGAGCGAATGAGCAGTTCTTC
d_call: TRBD2
v_call: TRBV7-9
clone_size: few
j_call: TRBJ2-1

cdr3_aa: CASSTTGVYSPLHF
cdr3_nt: TGTGCCAGCAGCACTACAGGGGTGTATTCACCCCTCCACTTT
d_call: TRBD1
v_call: TRBV14
clone_size: .
j_call: TRBJ1-6

cdr3_aa: CASSYGGGIDETQYF
cdr3_nt: TGTGCCAGCAGTTACGGAGGGGGCATCGACGAGACCCAGTACTTC
d_call: .
v_call: TRBV6-6
clone_size: many
j_call: TRBJ2-5

cdr3_aa: CASSQGLSGGDTGELFF
cdr3_nt: TGCGCCAGCAGCCAAGGTTTAAGCGGGGGGGACACCGGGGAGCTGTTTTTT
d_call: TRBD2
v_call: TRBV4-1
clone_size: many
j_call: TRBJ2-2

cdr3_aa: CASSSGLSTDTQYF
cdr3_nt: TGCGCCAGCAGCTCGGGACTGAGCACAGATACGCAGTATTTT
d_call: .
v_call: TRBV5-1
clone_size: many
j_call: TRBJ2-3

cdr3_aa: CASSQGGFNYGYTF
cdr3_nt: TGCGCCAGCAGCCAAGGAGGGTTTAACTATGGCTACACCTTC
d_call: .
v_call: TRBV4-3
clone_size: .
j_call: TRBJ1-2

cdr3_aa: CSAPGGDLLGNEQFF
cdr3_nt: TGCAGTGCCCCAGGGGGGGATTTATTAGGCAATGAGCAGTTCTTC
d_call: .
v_call: TRBV20-1
clone_size: many
j_call: TRBJ2-1

cdr3_aa: CSARPRGRGNEKLFF
cdr3_nt: TGCAGTGCTAGACCCCGAGGGAGGGGAAATGAAAAACTGTTTTTT
d_call: .
v_call: TRBV20-1
clone_size: .
j_call: TRBJ1-4

cdr3_aa: CASSSGGFGGELFF
cdr3_nt: TGTGCCAGCAGCTCTGGGGGGTTCGGAGGGGAGCTGTTTTTT
d_call: .
v_call: TRBV11-2
clone_size: many
j_call: TRBJ2-2

cdr3_aa: CASSPPSGGSTGELFF
cdr3_nt: TGTGCCAGCTCACCTCCGTCAGGAGGGAGCACCGGGGAGCTGTTTTTT
d_call: .
v_call: TRBV18
clone_size: few
j_call: TRBJ2-2

cdr3_aa: CASSLFGTGVHF
cdr3_nt: TGTGCCAGCAGTTTATTCGGGACAGGGGTACATTTT
d_call: TRBD1
v_call: TRBV28
clone_size: many
j_call: TRBJ2-3

cdr3_aa: CASSPHGTTNEKLFF
cdr3_nt: TGTGCCAGCAGCCCCCACGGGACAACTAATGAAAAACTGTTTTTT
d_call: .
v_call: TRBV9
clone_size: .
j_call: TRBJ1-4

cdr3_aa: CASSPEGGNGSPLHF
cdr3_nt: TGTGCCAGCAGCCCAGAAGGGGGAAACGGGTCACCCCTCCACTTT
d_call: .
v_call: TRBV2
clone_size: once
j_call: TRBJ1-6

cdr3_aa: CASSETWTLEAFF
cdr3_nt: TGTGCCAGCAGCGAGACATGGACCCTTGAAGCTTTCTTT
d_call: .
v_call: TRBV2
clone_size: .
j_call: TRBJ1-1

cdr3_aa: CASRQTGGGLSPLHF
cdr3_nt: TGTGCCAGCAGACAGACAGGGGGCGGTTTATCACCCCTCCACTTT
d_call: TRBD1
v_call: TRBV3-1
clone_size: many
j_call: TRBJ1-6

cdr3_aa: CASSPDAGFYGYTF
cdr3_nt: TGTGCCAGCAGCCCGGATGCAGGGTTCTATGGCTACACCTTC
d_call: .
v_call: TRBV5-4
clone_size: few
j_call: TRBJ1-2

cdr3_aa: CSARDFGQSSYNEQFF
cdr3_nt: TGCAGTGCTAGAGATTTCGGCCAGAGCTCCTACAATGAGCAGTTCTTC
d_call: .
v_call: TRBV20-1
clone_size: .
j_call: TRBJ2-1

cdr3_aa: CASSQESPNSPLHF
cdr3_nt: TGCGCCAGCAGCCAAGAAAGCCCTAATTCACCCCTCCACTTT
d_call: .
v_call: TRBV4-3
clone_size: many
j_call: TRBJ1-6

cdr3_aa: CSAREGSGGSPLHF
cdr3_nt: TGCAGTGCTAGAGAGGGGTCCGGCGGTTCACCCCTCCACTTT
d_call: .
v_call: TRBV20-1
clone_size: many
j_call: TRBJ1-6

cdr3_aa: CSVEDGLAGRSDTQYF
cdr3_nt: TGCAGCGTTGAGGACGGACTAGCGGGTAGATCCGATACGCAGTATTTT
d_call: TRBD2
v_call: TRBV29-1
clone_size: .
j_call: TRBJ2-3

cdr3_aa: CASSLALLGAETYEQYF
cdr3_nt: TGTGCCAGCAGCTTAGCCCTCCTTGGAGCAGAAACCTACGAGCAGTACTTC
d_call: .
v_call: TRBV7-2
clone_size: few
j_call: TRBJ2-7

cdr3_aa: CASSEGQGYGYTF
cdr3_nt: TGTGCCAGCAGTGAAGGACAGGGGTATGGCTACACCTTC
d_call: TRBD1
v_call: TRBV2
clone_size: once
j_call: TRBJ1-2

cdr3_aa: CASSVGLNQPQHF
cdr3_nt: TGTGCCAGCAGCGTAGGCCTCAATCAGCCCCAGCATTTT
d_call: .
v_call: TRBV9
clone_size: .
j_call: TRBJ1-5

cdr3_aa: CATSITKSGGIGTQYF
cdr3_nt: TGTGCCACCAGCATAACCAAGTCGGGGGGGATCGGGACCCAGTACTTC
d_call: TRBD2
v_call: TRBV15
clone_size: few
j_call: TRBJ2-5

cdr3_aa: CASSRPESYNEQFF
cdr3_nt: TGTGCCAGCAGTAGACCAGAGTCCTACAATGAGCAGTTCTTC
d_call: .
v_call: TRBV28
clone_size: .
j_call: TRBJ2-1

cdr3_aa: CASSTNARQENTEAFF
cdr3_nt: TGTGCCAGCAGTACGAACGCCCGACAGGAGAACACTGAAGCTTTCTTT
d_call: .
v_call: TRBV28
clone_size: few
j_call: TRBJ1-1

cdr3_aa: CASAGRDGPDTQYF
cdr3_nt: TGTGCCAGTGCGGGGCGGGACGGCCCAGATACGCAGTATTTT
d_call: .
v_call: TRBV7-3
clone_size: .
j_call: TRBJ2-3

cdr3_aa: CASRGGLNTEAFF
cdr3_nt: TGTGCCAGCAGAGGAGGACTGAACACTGAAGCTTTCTTT
d_call: .
v_call: TRBV2
clone_size: few
j_call: TRBJ1-1

cdr3_aa: CSASFGTDDEQYF
cdr3_nt: TGCAGTGCTTCCTTCGGGACAGACGACGAGCAGTACTTC
d_call: TRBD1
v_call: TRBV20-1
clone_size: many
j_call: TRBJ2-7

cdr3_aa: CASSQFVDSNQPQHF
cdr3_nt: TGCGCCAGCAGCCAATTCGTGGACAGCAATCAGCCCCAGCATTTT
d_call: .
v_call: TRBV4-1
clone_size: .
j_call: TRBJ1-5

cdr3_aa: CASKPPLMNEQYF
cdr3_nt: TGTGCCAGCAAACCCCCTCTAATGAACGAGCAGTACTTC
d_call: .
v_call: TRBV25-1
clone_size: few
j_call: TRBJ2-7

cdr3_aa: CASLDTFFYGYTF
cdr3_nt: TGTGCCAGCCTGGACACCTTTTTCTATGGCTACACCTTC
d_call: .
v_call: TRBV6-1
clone_size: many
j_call: TRBJ1-2

cdr3_aa: CASSLAGSGTMDTQYF
cdr3_nt: TGCGCCAGCAGCTTGGCCGGTAGCGGGACAATGGATACGCAGTATTTT
d_call: TRBD2
v_call: TRBV5-1
clone_size: few
j_call: TRBJ2-3

cdr3_aa: CAINDDRGPDTQYF
cdr3_nt: TGTGCCATCAACGACGACAGGGGCCCAGATACGCAGTATTTT
d_call: TRBD1
v_call: TRBV10-3
clone_size: many
j_call: TRBJ2-3

cdr3_aa: CSVEDSEETQYF
cdr3_nt: TGCAGCGTTGAAGATTCCGAAGAGACCCAGTACTTC
d_call: .
v_call: TRBV29-1
clone_size: .
j_call: TRBJ2-5

cdr3_aa: CAWSTGEADTQYF
cdr3_nt: TGTGCCTGGAGTACAGGGGAAGCAGATACGCAGTATTTT
d_call: TRBD1
v_call: TRBV30
clone_size: few
j_call: TRBJ2-3

cdr3_aa: CASSLGGNTDTQYF
cdr3_nt: TGTGCCAGCAGCTTAGGCGGGAACACAGATACGCAGTATTTT
d_call: .
v_call: TRBV7-9
clone_size: .
j_call: TRBJ2-3

cdr3_aa: CASSQERKRVGSSYNEQFF
cdr3_nt: TGCGCCAGCAGCCAAGAAAGGAAGAGGGTTGGAAGCTCCTACAATGAGCAGTTCTTC
d_call: .
v_call: TRBV4-1
clone_size: many
j_call: TRBJ2-1

cdr3_aa: CASSFKQGHYGYTF
cdr3_nt: TGTGCCAGCAGCTTTAAACAGGGCCACTATGGCTACACCTTC
d_call: .
v_call: TRBV11-2
clone_size: many
j_call: TRBJ1-2

cdr3_aa: CASRQGENEKLFF
cdr3_nt: TGTGCCAGTAGACAGGGCGAAAATGAAAAACTGTTTTTT
d_call: TRBD1
v_call: TRBV12-3/TRBV12-4
clone_size: many
j_call: TRBJ1-4

cdr3_aa: CSVTPGFNTEAFF
cdr3_nt: TGCAGCGTTACCCCAGGATTTAACACTGAAGCTTTCTTT
d_call: .
v_call: TRBV29-1
clone_size: once
j_call: TRBJ1-1

cdr3_aa: CSVRGYEQFF
cdr3_nt: TGCAGCGTTCGGGGCTATGAGCAGTTCTTC
d_call: .
v_call: TRBV29-1
clone_size: few
j_call: TRBJ2-1

cdr3_aa: CASNPDDHSNQPQHF
cdr3_nt: TGTGCCAGCAACCCCGACGATCATAGCAATCAGCCCCAGCATTTT
d_call: .
v_call: TRBV6-1
clone_size: .
j_call: TRBJ1-5